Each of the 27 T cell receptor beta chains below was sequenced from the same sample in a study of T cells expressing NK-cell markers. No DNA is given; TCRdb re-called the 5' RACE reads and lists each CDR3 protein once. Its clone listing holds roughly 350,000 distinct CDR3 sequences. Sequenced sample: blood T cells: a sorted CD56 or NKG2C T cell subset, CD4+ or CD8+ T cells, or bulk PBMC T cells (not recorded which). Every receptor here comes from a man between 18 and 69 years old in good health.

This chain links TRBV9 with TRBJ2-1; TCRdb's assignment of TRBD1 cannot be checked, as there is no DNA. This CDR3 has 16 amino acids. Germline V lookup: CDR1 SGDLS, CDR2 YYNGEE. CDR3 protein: CASSGTGTRAYNEQFF.

CDR3 sequence reads: CASSQEQGGNQPQHF. V and J are TRBV18 and TRBJ1-5; without DNA, the TCRdb call of TRBD1 cannot be checked. Looked up from germline, CDR1 is KGHSH and CDR2 is LQKENI. The CDR3 length is 15 residues.

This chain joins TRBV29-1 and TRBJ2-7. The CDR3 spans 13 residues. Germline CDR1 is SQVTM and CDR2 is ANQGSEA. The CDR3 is CSAKTWTSYEQYF.

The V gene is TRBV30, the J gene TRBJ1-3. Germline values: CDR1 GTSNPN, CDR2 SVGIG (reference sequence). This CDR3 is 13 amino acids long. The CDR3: CAWSVSSGNTIYF.

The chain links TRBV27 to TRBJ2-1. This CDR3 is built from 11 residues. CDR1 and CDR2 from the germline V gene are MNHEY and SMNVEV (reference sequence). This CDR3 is CASSFRSEQFF.

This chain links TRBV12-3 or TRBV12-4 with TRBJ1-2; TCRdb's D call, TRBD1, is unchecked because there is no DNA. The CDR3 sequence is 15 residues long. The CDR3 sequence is CASSISGIGDYGYTF.

CDR3 in amino acids: CSATFGLAGGRRTQYF. The V gene is TRBV20-1, the J gene TRBJ2-3; lacking DNA, the TRBD2 call made by TCRdb goes unchecked. CDR3 size: 16 residues. The germline V gene has CDR1 DFQATT and CDR2 SNEGSKA (reference sequence).

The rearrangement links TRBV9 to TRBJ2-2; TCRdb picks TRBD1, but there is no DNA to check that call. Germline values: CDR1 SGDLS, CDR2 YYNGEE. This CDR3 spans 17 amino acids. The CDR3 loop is CASSARVRGKDTGELFF.

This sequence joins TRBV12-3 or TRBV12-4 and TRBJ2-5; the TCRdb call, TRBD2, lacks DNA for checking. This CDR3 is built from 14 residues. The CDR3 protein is CASSGSERGSTQYF.

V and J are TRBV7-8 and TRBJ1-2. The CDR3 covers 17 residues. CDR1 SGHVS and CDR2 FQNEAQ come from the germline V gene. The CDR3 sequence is CASSNTLGVRSGYGYTF.

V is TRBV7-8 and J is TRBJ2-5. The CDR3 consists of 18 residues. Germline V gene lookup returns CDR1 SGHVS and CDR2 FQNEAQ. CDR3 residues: CASSLVLGNSISQETQYF.

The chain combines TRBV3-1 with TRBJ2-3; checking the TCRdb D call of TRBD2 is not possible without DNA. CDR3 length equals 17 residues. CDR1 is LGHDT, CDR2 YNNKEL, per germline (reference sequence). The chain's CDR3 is CASSHLGTSGGTDTQYF.

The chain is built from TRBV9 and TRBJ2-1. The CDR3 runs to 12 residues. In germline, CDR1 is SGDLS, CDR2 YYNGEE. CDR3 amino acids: CASGRVGNEQFF.

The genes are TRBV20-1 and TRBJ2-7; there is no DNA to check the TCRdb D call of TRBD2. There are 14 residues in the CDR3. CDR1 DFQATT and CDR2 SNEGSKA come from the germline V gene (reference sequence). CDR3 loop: CSARGGTSGYEQYF.

CDR3: CAWSVPGRTTEAFF. The V and J genes are TRBV30 and TRBJ1-1; the TCRdb call, TRBD1, lacks DNA for checking. The CDR3 spans 14 residues. The germline V gene has CDR1 GTSNPN and CDR2 SVGIG (reference sequence). Supplemented by reference TRBV30 and TRBJ1-1, the full variable domain reads SQTIHQWPATLVQPVGSPLSLECTVEGTSNPNLYWYRQAAGRGLQLLFYSVGIGQISSEVPQNLSASRPQDRQFILSSKKLLLSDSGFYLCAWSVPGRTTEAFFGQGTRLTVV.

The CDR3 region is CASSFGQGFSPLHF. The V and J genes are TRBV12-3 or TRBV12-4 and TRBJ1-6; without DNA, the TCRdb call of TRBD1 cannot be checked. The CDR3 totals 14 residues.

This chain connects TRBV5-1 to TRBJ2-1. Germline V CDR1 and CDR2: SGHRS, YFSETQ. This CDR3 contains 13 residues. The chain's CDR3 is CASSLTNSNEQFF.

CDR3 sequence: CASRQTNLYNEQFF. The V gene is TRBV6-1, the J gene TRBJ2-1. This CDR3 spans 14 amino acids. Germline lookup yields CDR1 MNHNS and CDR2 SASEGT.

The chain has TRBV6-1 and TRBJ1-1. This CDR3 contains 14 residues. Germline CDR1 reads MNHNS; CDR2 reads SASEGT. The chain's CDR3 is CATATGNQNTEAFF.

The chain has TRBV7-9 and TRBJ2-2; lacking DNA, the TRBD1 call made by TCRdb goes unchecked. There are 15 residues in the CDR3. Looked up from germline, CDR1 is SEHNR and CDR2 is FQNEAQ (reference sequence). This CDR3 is CASSSRQGGTVELFF.

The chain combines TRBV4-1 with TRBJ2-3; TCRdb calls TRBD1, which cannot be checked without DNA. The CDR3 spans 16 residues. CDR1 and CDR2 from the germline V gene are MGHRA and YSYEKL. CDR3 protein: CASSLESGGGTDTQYF.

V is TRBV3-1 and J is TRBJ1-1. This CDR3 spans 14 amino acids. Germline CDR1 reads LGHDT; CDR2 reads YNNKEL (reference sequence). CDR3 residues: CASSPGRGDPEAFF.

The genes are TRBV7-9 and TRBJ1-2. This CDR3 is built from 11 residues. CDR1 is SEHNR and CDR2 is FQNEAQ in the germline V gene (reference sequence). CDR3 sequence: CASSLVAGYTF.

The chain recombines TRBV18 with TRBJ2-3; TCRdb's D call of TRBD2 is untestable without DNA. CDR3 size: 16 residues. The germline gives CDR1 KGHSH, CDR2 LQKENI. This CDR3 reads CASSPLAGGSTDTQYF.

The CDR3: CASSFRGGVNEQFF. This chain links TRBV5-1 with TRBJ2-1; TCRdb gives TRBD2 as the D gene, but with no DNA this cannot be confirmed. This CDR3 is 14 amino acids long. From germline, CDR1 is SGHRS and CDR2 YFSETQ.

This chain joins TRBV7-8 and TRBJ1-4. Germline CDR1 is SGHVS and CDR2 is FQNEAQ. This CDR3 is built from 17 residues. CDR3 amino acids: CASSLVLNLATNEKLFF.

The CDR3 region is CASSLQRGVGTEAFF. J is TRBJ1-1 and V is TRBV3-1; the D call of TRBD1 rests on TCRdb alone, since no DNA is present to check it. CDR3 length: 15 residues. CDR1 LGHDT and CDR2 YNNKEL come from the germline V gene (reference sequence).